This T cell receptor beta chain is drawn from a study of cytomegalovirus exposure and HLA in healthy donors. About the study: There were approximately 80 million unique TCRs (from HLA-typed donors) in an early data release. Study findings and constraints: Later analysis suggested most CMV-associated TCR beta chains were HLA-restricted.

Amplification used 60 Vbeta primers and 13 Jbeta primers. The method was immunoSEQ multiplex PCR; TCRdb's version includes in-frame clones alone and lacks a portion of them. The repertoire shows approximately 68,000 clones; the top ten hold roughly 8%. About this clone itself: The target antigen is unknown.

CDR1 is MNHEY and CDR2 is SVGAGI in the germline V gene. The V gene end was trimmed by 6 bases and the J gene end by 11 bases; junction bases not matched to a gene: 12. CDR3 length: 14 residues. The clonotype was recovered from a female donor in good health and CMV-seropositive. The J gene is TRBJ1-4, the V gene TRBV6-5; 7 bases match TRBD1. Source material: PBMCs. CDR3 sequence: CASRGGQPWEKLFF. In nucleotides, the CDR3 is TGTGCCAGCAGGGGGGGACAGCCATGGGAGAAACTGTTTTTT.